The next 9 T cell receptor beta chains were all read from a single sample in a study of blood T cell repertoires in COVID-19. The assay was immunoSEQ multiplex PCR, and TCRdb's table has in-frame clones only and misses some. Counted here are about 110,000 clones, over 70% occurring once; the ten biggest clones make up 5.5% to 8%. The sample taken for sequencing was peripheral blood. Source of these receptors: a woman between 50 and 59 years old with acute or convalescent COVID-19.

This clone was observed a few times. The chain recombines TRBV6-5 with TRBJ2-7; 8 bases map to TRBD1. Germline V lookup: CDR1 MNHEY, CDR2 SVGAGI. V was pared by 8 bases and J by 3 bases, with 12 bases of the junction left unmatched. There are 15 residues in the CDR3. This CDR3 reads CASLIRQGFYYEQYF. Here the CDR3 DNA reads TGTGCCAGCTTAATACGACAGGGGTTTTACTACGAGCAGTACTTC.

This clone showed up just a few times. The chain is built from TRBV7-3 and TRBJ2-7; the D is unclear. Trimming removed 5 bases from V and 0 bases from J, with 8 bases in between. Germline CDR1 is SGHTA and CDR2 is FQGTGA. This CDR3 is built from 13 residues. CDR3 coding DNA: TGTGCCAGCAGCCCCTCTAACTCCTACGAGCAGTACTTC. Its protein is CASSPSNSYEQYF.

CDR3 in DNA: TGTGCCAGCAGTGAAGTGAACAGGGGCCGCACCTTC. Protein: CASSEVNRGRTF. The J gene is TRBJ1-2, the V gene TRBV6-1, with TRBD1 identical over 7 bases. The ends lost 1 base at V and 13 bases at J; junction bases unmatched: 6. The CDR3 extends over 12 amino acids. CDR1 and CDR2 (germline): MNHNS, SASEGT.

CDR3 sequence: CASSQDGVQQETQYF. In nucleotides, the CDR3 is TGTGCCAGCAGCCAAGATGGAGTACAACAAGAGACCCAGTACTTC. V gene TRBV3-1 (or the pseudogene TRBV3-2) combines with J gene TRBJ2-5; D uncertain. The V and J ends lost 0 bases and 2 bases respectively, with 10 bases between them. This CDR3 has 15 residues. Germline V gene data show CDR1 as LGHDT and CDR2 as YNNKEL (reference sequence).

V usage is TRBV12-3 or TRBV12-4 and J usage is TRBJ1-2; D remains unclear. The V end lost 7 bases, the J end lost 2 bases, and 11 bases lay between the germline ends. The CDR3 sequence is 13 residues long. For the CDR3, the DNA is TGTGCCAGCACCCCCGGGAGGAACTATGGCTACACCTTC. This codes for CASTPGRNYGYTF.

This chain joins TRBV4-1 and TRBJ1-3; D unresolved. The CDR3 totals 14 residues. Germline CDR1 reads MGHRA; CDR2 reads YSYEKL. The ends were cut back, 2 bases at V and 2 bases at J, with 7 bases in the middle. The CDR3 DNA sequence: TGCGCCAGCAGCCAACCCGGGGCTGGAAACACCATATATTTT. It yields the protein CASSQPGAGNTIYF.

This clone appeared a single time. The rearrangement joins TRBV7-9 to TRBJ2-7; 9 nucleotides align to TRBD1. CDR3 size: 16 residues. Germline CDR1 is SEHNR and CDR2 is FQNEAQ (reference sequence). The junction had 8 bases not matched to a gene; V was cut back by 3 bases and J by 2 bases. CDR3 nucleotide sequence: TGTGCCAGCAGCTTGGGACAGGGCGGGACAACCTACGAGCAGTACTTC. It translates to CASSLGQGGTTYEQYF.

The chain combines TRBV28 with TRBJ1-6; the match to TRBD1 covers 7 bases. Germline V lookup: CDR1 MDHEN, CDR2 SYDVKM. After removal of 8 bases from V and 9 bases from J, the junction contained 25 bases not matched to a gene. CDR3 length: 19 amino acids. In DNA form, the CDR3 reads TGTGCCAGCTCGTCGTCTCTGGCAGGGGGGCGCTGGGATATTTCACCCCTCCACTTT. This gives the protein CASSSSLAGGRWDISPLHF. Based on the CDR3 plus reference TRBV28 and TRBJ1-6, the full variable domain is DVKVTQSSRYLVKRTGEKVFLECVQDMDHENMFWYRQDPGLGLRLIYFSYDVKMKEKGDIPEGYSVSREKKERFSLILESASTNQTSMYLCASSSSLAGGRWDISPLHFGNGTRLTVT.

This clone has only one observation. This sample includes further DNA sequences coding for the same CDR3. J is TRBJ2-7 and V is TRBV24-1; a weak D match, TRBD1 (6 bases). Germline-derived CDR1 and CDR2 are KGHDR and SFDVKD. V dropped 9 bases and J dropped 4 bases, with 9 bases sitting between them. CDR3 length equals 11 residues. DNA of the CDR3: TGTGCCACCGGGCAGGGGTACGAGCAGTACTTC. It codes for CATGQGYEQYF.